The next 26 T cell receptor beta chains were all read from a single sample in a study of cytomegalovirus exposure and HLA in healthy donors. The PCR made use of 60 Vbeta and 13 Jbeta primers. Assay used: immunoSEQ multiplex PCR; TCRdb lists only in-frame clones, some missing. This table holds 150,000 to 250,000 clones, 70% to 85% found once. The specimen sequenced was PBMCs. The receptors shown here come from a boy under 10 years old in good health and CMV-seronegative.

This sequence joins TRBV10-3 and TRBJ1-5; D might be TRBD1 (6 bases). The V end was cut by 3 bases, the J end by 4 bases, with 10 bases between. The CDR3 covers 14 residues. Germline CDR1 is ENHRY and CDR2 is SYGVKD. This CDR3 is CAISDPGQNQPQHF. The DNA of the CDR3 is TGTGCCATCAGTGATCCAGGACAGAATCAGCCCCAGCATTTT.

The chain uses TRBV25-1 and TRBJ2-7; TRBD1 matches 8 bases. The V gene's germline CDR1 is MGHDK and CDR2 SYGVNS. This CDR3 is 14 amino acids long. With 5 bases clipped from V and 5 bases from J, the junction kept 8 bases outside the gene matches. For the CDR3, the DNA is TGTGCCAGCAGTTCCCAGACAGGGGCACACGAGCAGTACTTC. This sequence encodes CASSSQTGAHEQYF.

The V and J genes are TRBV18 and TRBJ1-2; TRBD1 might be the D (6 bases). The CDR3 spans 17 residues. V was pared by 0 bases and J by 3 bases, with 17 bases between. Per germline, CDR1 KGHSH and CDR2 LQKENI. This CDR3 reads CASSPPEIQGEDYGYTF. The CDR3, as DNA: TGTGCCAGCTCACCACCGGAGATACAGGGCGAGGACTATGGCTACACCTTC.

Written as DNA, the CDR3 is TGCGCCAGCAGCCAGGGACAGGGGACGAACACCGGGGAGCTGTTTTTT. This encodes CASSQGQGTNTGELFF. This chain joins TRBV5-1 and TRBJ2-2; 10 bases agree with TRBD1. V lost 4 bases and J lost 0; bases outside the gene matches: 3. Germline CDR1 reads SGHRS; CDR2 reads YFSETQ. The CDR3 has 16 amino acids.

As for this clone: Germline is not matched at one junction end, which may reflect a read error. The chain has TRBV7-9 and TRBJ2-5; the D gene is possibly TRBD2 (5 bases). Germline-derived CDR1 and CDR2 are SEHNR and FQNEAQ (reference sequence). The CDR3 runs to 18 residues. CDR3 nucleotides: TGTTCCAGCAGCTCCCTTTTGTTAAGACTATTGTACCAAGAGACCCAGTACTTC. Its protein product is CSSSSLLLRLLYQETQYF.

The V and J genes are TRBV7-2 and TRBJ2-7; TRBD2 matches at 11 bases. CDR1 is SGHTA and CDR2 is FQGNSA in the germline V gene. The trim removed 5 bases at V and 3 bases at J, leaving 6 bases unmatched. The CDR3 has 15 amino acids. Here the CDR3 reads CASSPRLAGSYEQYF. The CDR3 DNA follows: TGTGCCAGCAGCCCACGACTAGCGGGGAGCTACGAGCAGTACTTC. The full variable domain, completed using reference TRBV7-2 and TRBJ2-7, is GAGVSQSPSNKVTEKGKDVELRCDPISGHTALYWYRQSLGQGLEFLIYFQGNSAPDKSGLPSDRFSAERTGGSVSTLTIQRTQQEDSAVYLCASSPRLAGSYEQYFGPGTRLTVT.

The chain links TRBV6-8 to TRBJ2-7; D gene ambiguous. Germline V gene data show CDR1 as MNHGY and CDR2 as SAAAGT. Trimming removed 2 bases from V and 2 bases from J, with 7 bases in between. There are 13 residues in the CDR3. CDR3 protein: CASSYGAAYEQYF. The CDR3, as DNA: TGTGCCAGCAGTTACGGTGCAGCCTACGAGCAGTACTTC.

The rearrangement joins TRBV6-5 to TRBJ2-7; TRBD1 matches at 7 bases. Trimming took 5 bases from V and 4 from J; bases not matched to a gene: 11. This CDR3 has 15 amino acids. CDR1 is MNHEY, CDR2 SVGAGI, per germline. The CDR3 is CASSRTGTAIYEQYF. The CDR3 nucleotides are TGTGCCAGCAGTCGCACCGGGACAGCGATTTACGAGCAGTACTTC.

The genes are TRBV29-1 and TRBJ1-1, with D maybe TRBD1 (5 bases). This CDR3 spans 14 amino acids. V gave up 4 bases and J gave up 4 bases, with 16 bases separating them. Germline assignment: CDR1 SQVTM and CDR2 ANQGSEA. CDR3 bases: TGCAGCGTTGGTTCGGGACTTGGGAGCACTGAAGCTTTCTTT. Translation gives CSVGSGLGSTEAFF.

The chain combines TRBV5-1 with TRBJ2-5; 16 nucleotides align to TRBD2. The ends lost 4 bases at V and 4 bases at J; junction bases unmatched: 10. The CDR3 contains 18 residues. CDR1 is SGHRS, CDR2 YFSETQ, per germline. The CDR3 DNA is TGCGCCAGCAGCGGCGGGGGACTAGCGGGGGGGCTGGTAGAGACCCAGTACTTC. Encoded protein: CASSGGGLAGGLVETQYF. Looking up the rest from reference TRBV5-1 and TRBJ2-5 gives the full variable domain: KAGVTQTPRYLIKTRGQQVTLSCSPISGHRSVSWYQQTPGQGLQFLFEYFSETQRNKGNFPGRFSGRQFSNSRSEMNVSTLELGDSALYLCASSGGGLAGGLVETQYFGPGTRLLVL.

J is TRBJ2-1 and V is TRBV2; TRBD1 aligns across 9 bases. The CDR3 extends over 15 amino acids. The germline V gene has CDR1 SNHLY and CDR2 FYNNEI. V was pared by 4 bases and J by 5 bases, with 6 bases of the junction left unmatched. The CDR3 DNA follows: TGTGCCAGCAGTGGAGGGACAGGGCGGGACAATGAGCAGTTCTTC. Protein sequence: CASSGGTGRDNEQFF.

This chain connects TRBV7-2 to TRBJ2-1; 15 nucleotides align to TRBD2. Per the germline V gene, CDR1 is SGHTA and CDR2 is FQGNSA. The CDR3 has 17 residues. V shed 5 bases, J shed 4 bases, and the junction held 6 bases outside the gene matches. The CDR3 here is CASSTTGLAGGYNEQFF. For the CDR3, the DNA is TGTGCCAGCAGCACCACGGGACTAGCGGGGGGATACAATGAGCAGTTCTTC.

V and J are TRBV7-9 and TRBJ2-1; D remains ambiguous. Germline V gene data show CDR1 as SEHNR and CDR2 as FQNEAQ (reference sequence). The ends were cut back, 5 bases at V and 14 bases at J, with 16 bases in the middle. The CDR3 is made up of 12 amino acids. The CDR3 bases are TGTGCCAGCAGCCCCCTAGGCACATCGAAGTTCTTC. It is translated as CASSPLGTSKFF.

The rearrangement uses TRBV18 and TRBJ2-5; 7 bases align to TRBD1. Losses at the gene ends were 2 bases for V and 0 bases for J; bases not matched to a gene: 0. The CDR3 runs to 14 residues. CDR1 is KGHSH, CDR2 LQKENI, per germline. The CDR3 sequence is CASSPGTDQETQYF. DNA of the CDR3: TGTGCCAGCTCACCAGGGACAGACCAAGAGACCCAGTACTTC.

V and J are TRBV27 and TRBJ2-1; 10 positions agree with TRBD2. V dropped 7 bases and J dropped 9; count of bases not matched to a gene: 18. The CDR3 loop spans 17 amino acids. Germline CDR1 reads MNHEY; CDR2 reads SMNVEV (reference sequence). Written as DNA, the CDR3 is TGTGCCAGCATTCCTCTTCTCTGGGCTAGCGGGGGCGTTGAGCAGTTCTTC. Encoded protein: CASIPLLWASGGVEQFF.

Note on this clone: Other DNA sequences in the sample encode the same CDR3. The J gene is TRBJ2-1, the V gene TRBV11-3, with 7 bases that match TRBD1. The CDR3 covers 15 residues. With V trimmed by 1 base and J by 2 bases, 2 bases remained unmatched. Germline V gene data show CDR1 as SGHNT and CDR2 as YENEEA. This chain's CDR3 is CASSLGQGTYNEQFF. In DNA form, the CDR3 reads TGTGCCAGCAGCTTAGGACAGGGTACCTACAATGAGCAGTTCTTC.

This sequence joins TRBV10-3 and TRBJ2-3, with 9 bases matching TRBD2. Germline CDR1 is ENHRY and CDR2 is SYGVKD. The J segment lost 0 bases and the V segment lost 10 bases, leaving 5 bases of the junction unmatched. The length of the CDR3 is 14 residues. CDR3 sequence reads: CATATSGSTDTQYF. CDR3 nucleotide sequence: TGTGCCACCGCGACTAGCGGAAGCACAGATACGCAGTATTTT.

The genes are TRBV29-1 and TRBJ2-5; 7 positions agree with TRBD2. V dropped 4 bases and J dropped 5; count of bases not matched to a gene: 10. Germline V gene sequence: CDR1 SQVTM, CDR2 ANQGSEA. The CDR3 consists of 14 residues. The DNA for the CDR3 is TGCAGCGTTGTCGGGGGGTGGGGTTGGGAGACCCAGTACTTC. It codes for CSVVGGWGWETQYF.

This chain links TRBV5-1 with TRBJ2-5; 12 nucleotides agree with TRBD2. J was trimmed by 4 bases and V by 0 bases; bases with no gene match: 7. This CDR3 region has 17 residues. Germline assignment: CDR1 SGHRS and CDR2 YFSETQ. The CDR3 reads CASSLEASGGVRETQYF. Written as DNA, the CDR3 is TGCGCCAGCAGCTTGGAGGCTAGCGGGGGGGTGAGAGAGACCCAGTACTTC.

With respect to this clone: Relative to the germline gene, one junction end is altered; a read error may explain this. The V call is TRBV7-2, the J call TRBJ2-3; weak D call: TRBD2 (6 bases). This CDR3 contains 12 residues. CDR1 and CDR2 (germline): SGHTA, FQGNSA. CDR3 residues: CASSSATSTRNF. DNA for the CDR3: TGTGCCAGCAGCTCAGCTACTAGCACACGGAATTTT.

The chain employs TRBV11-2 and TRBJ1-2; D not certain. Trimming shortened V by 2 bases and J by 4 bases, and 17 bases separated the two germline ends. The CDR3 extends over 16 amino acids. Germline V lookup: CDR1 SGHAT, CDR2 FQNNGV. The CDR3 DNA is TGTGCCAGCAGCTTACCAGGTCAGCCGAGCGGCTATGGCTACACCTTC. Amino acids: CASSLPGQPSGYGYTF.

This sequence joins TRBV5-4 and TRBJ1-1; D may be TRBD1 (6 bases). Trimming removed 3 bases from V and 3 bases from J, with 12 bases in between. CDR1 SGHNT and CDR2 YYREEE come from the germline V gene (reference sequence). The CDR3 sequence is 14 residues long. The CDR3 reads CASSYARTDTEAFF. The CDR3 DNA follows: TGTGCCAGCAGCTACGCGAGGACAGACACTGAAGCTTTCTTT. Filled out from reference TRBV5-4 and TRBJ1-1, the complete variable domain reads ETGVTQSPTHLIKTRGQQVTLRCSSQSGHNTVSWYQQALGQGPQFIFQYYREEENGRGNFPPRFSGLQFPNYSSELNVNALELDDSALYLCASSYARTDTEAFFGQGTRLTVV.

This chain links TRBV6-1 with TRBJ2-3, with 13 bases identical to TRBD2. Losses at the gene ends were 4 bases for V and 8 bases for J; bases not matched to a gene: 9. The CDR3 consists of 16 residues. CDR1 and CDR2 from the germline V gene are MNHNS and SASEGT. CDR3 region: CASSATSGGQGGTQYF. The CDR3 bases are TGTGCCAGCAGTGCGACTAGCGGGGGGCAGGGGGGTACGCAGTATTTT.

The chain carries TRBV11-2 and TRBJ2-5; 8 bases agree with TRBD2. This CDR3 contains 16 residues. V dropped 3 bases and J dropped 5; count of bases not matched to a gene: 11. Germline CDR1 reads SGHAT; CDR2 reads FQNNGV. Written as DNA, the CDR3 is TGTGCCAGCAGCTTTGTGACGGGGGGGCCAGTGGAGACCCAGTACTTC. It encodes CASSFVTGGPVETQYF. Drawing the rest from reference TRBV11-2 and TRBJ2-5, the complete variable domain is EAGVAQSPRYKIIEKRQSVAFWCNPISGHATLYWYQQILGQGPKLLIQFQNNGVVDDSQLPKDRFSAERLKGVDSTLKIQPAKLEDSAVYLCASSFVTGGPVETQYFGPGTRLLVL.

The rearrangement uses TRBV9 and TRBJ1-2, with a weak D call TRBD1 (6 bases). Germline CDR1 SGDLS, CDR2 YYNGEE. V was cut by 4 bases and J by 6 bases, with 25 bases left in between. CDR3 length equals 17 residues. CDR3 loop: CASSPRAGVQEVNGYTF. The DNA for the CDR3 is TGTGCCAGCAGCCCTCGGGCAGGGGTACAAGAAGTAAATGGCTACACCTTC. The full variable domain, in which reference TRBV9 and TRBJ1-2 provide the parts outside the CDR3, is DSGVTQTPKHLITATGQRVTLRCSPRSGDLSVYWYQQSLDQGLQFLIQYYNGEERAKGNILERFSAQQFPDLHSELNLSSLELGDSALYFCASSPRAGVQEVNGYTFGSGTRLTVV.

The chain is built from TRBV5-1 and TRBJ1-1; TRBD1 agrees at 12 bases. CDR3 length: 16 residues. The germline V gene encodes CDR1 SGHRS and CDR2 YFSETQ. The V gene end was trimmed by 6 bases and the J gene end by 0 bases; junction bases not matched to a gene: 6. The chain's CDR3 is CASTGTGGAVNTEAFF. In nucleotides, the CDR3 is TGCGCCAGCACTGGGACAGGGGGCGCCGTGAACACTGAAGCTTTCTTT.